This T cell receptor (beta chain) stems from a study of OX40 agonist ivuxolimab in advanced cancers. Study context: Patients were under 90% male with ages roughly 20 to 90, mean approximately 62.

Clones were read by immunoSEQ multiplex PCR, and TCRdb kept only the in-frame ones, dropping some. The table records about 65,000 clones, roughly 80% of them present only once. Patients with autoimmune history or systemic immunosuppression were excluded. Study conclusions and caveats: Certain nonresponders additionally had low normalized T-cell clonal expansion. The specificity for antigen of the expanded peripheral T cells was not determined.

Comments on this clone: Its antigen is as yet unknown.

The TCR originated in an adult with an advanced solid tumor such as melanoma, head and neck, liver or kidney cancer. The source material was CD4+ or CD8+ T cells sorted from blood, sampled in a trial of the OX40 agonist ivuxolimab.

The CDR3 here is CSGRDRGLYNEQFF. Here the CDR3 DNA reads TGCAGCGGCCGGGACAGGGGGCTCTACAATGAGCAGTTCTTC. V usage is TRBV29-1 and J usage is TRBJ2-1; 12 nucleotides align to TRBD1. V lost 7 bases, J lost 3 bases, and 4 bases stayed unmatched. The CDR3 consists of 14 residues. CDR1 and CDR2 (germline): SQVTM, ANQGSEA.